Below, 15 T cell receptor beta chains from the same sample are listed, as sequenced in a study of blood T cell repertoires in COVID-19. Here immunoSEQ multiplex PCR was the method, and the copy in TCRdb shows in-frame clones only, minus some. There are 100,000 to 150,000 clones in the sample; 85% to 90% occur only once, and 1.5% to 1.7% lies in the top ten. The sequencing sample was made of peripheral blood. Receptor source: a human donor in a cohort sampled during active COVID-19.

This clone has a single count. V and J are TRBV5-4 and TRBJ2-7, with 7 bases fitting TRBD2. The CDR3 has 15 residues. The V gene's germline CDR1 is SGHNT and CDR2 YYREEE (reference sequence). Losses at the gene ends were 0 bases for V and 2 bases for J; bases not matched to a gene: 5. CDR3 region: CASSLASGVAYEQYF. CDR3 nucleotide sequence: TGTGCCAGCAGCTTGGCTAGCGGAGTAGCCTACGAGCAGTACTTC.

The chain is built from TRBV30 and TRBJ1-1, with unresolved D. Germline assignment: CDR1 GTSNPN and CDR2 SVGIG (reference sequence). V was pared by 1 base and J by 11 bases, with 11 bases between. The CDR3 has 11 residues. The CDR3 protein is CAWSAGASAFF. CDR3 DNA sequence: TGTGCCTGGAGTGCGGGTGCGTCGGCTTTCTTT.

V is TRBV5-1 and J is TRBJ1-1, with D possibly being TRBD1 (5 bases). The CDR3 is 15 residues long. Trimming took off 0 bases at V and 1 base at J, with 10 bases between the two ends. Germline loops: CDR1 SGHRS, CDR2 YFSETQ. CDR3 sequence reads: CASSLEIGANTEAFF. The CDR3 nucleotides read TGCGCCAGCAGCTTGGAAATAGGGGCGAACACTGAAGCTTTCTTT.

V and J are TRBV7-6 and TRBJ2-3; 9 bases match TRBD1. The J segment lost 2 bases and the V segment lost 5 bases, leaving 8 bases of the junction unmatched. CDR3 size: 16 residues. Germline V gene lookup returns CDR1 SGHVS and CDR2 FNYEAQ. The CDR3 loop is CASSPRTGEPTDTQYF. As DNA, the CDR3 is TGTGCCAGCAGCCCCAGGACAGGGGAACCCACAGATACGCAGTATTTT.

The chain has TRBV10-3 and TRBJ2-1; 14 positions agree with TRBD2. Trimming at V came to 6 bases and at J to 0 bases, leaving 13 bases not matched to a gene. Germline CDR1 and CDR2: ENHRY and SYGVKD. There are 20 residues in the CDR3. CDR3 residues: CAIRGGLAGGEGSSYNEQFF. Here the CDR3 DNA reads TGTGCCATCAGGGGAGGACTAGCGGGAGGAGAGGGGAGCTCCTACAATGAGCAGTTCTTC.

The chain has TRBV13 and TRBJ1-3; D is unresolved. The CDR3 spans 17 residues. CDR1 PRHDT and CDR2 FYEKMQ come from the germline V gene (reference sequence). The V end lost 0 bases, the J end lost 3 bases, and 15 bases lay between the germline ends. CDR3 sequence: CASSLGTERAFGNTIYF. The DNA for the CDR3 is TGTGCCAGCAGCTTAGGGACGGAGAGGGCTTTTGGAAACACCATATATTTT.

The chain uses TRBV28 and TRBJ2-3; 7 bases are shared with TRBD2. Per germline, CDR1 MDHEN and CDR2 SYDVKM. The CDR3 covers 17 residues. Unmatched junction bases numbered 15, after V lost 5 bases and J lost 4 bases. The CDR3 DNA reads TGTGCCAGCAGTCGCACCGGGGGGTACGATGGTCCAGATACGCAGTATTTT. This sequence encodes CASSRTGGYDGPDTQYF.

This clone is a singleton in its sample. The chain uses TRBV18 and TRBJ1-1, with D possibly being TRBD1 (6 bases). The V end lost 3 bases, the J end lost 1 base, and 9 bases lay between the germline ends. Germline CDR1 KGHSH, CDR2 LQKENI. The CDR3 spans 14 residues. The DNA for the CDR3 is TGTGCCAGCTCACCCACAGGGACGAACACTGAAGCTTTCTTT. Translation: CASSPTGTNTEAFF.

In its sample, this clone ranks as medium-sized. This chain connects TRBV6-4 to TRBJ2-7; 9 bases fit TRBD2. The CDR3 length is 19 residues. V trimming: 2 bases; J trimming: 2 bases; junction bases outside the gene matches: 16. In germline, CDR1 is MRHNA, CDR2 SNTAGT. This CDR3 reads CASSDVLASGTRAPYEQYF. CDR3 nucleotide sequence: TGTGCCAGCAGTGACGTGTTGGCTAGCGGGACTCGGGCCCCCTACGAGCAGTACTTC.

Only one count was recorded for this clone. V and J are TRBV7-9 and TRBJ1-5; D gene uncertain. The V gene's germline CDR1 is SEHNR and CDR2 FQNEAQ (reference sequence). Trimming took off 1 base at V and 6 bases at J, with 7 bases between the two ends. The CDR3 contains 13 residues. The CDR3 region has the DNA TGTGCCAGCAGCTTAGAGATCGGTCAGCCCCAGCATTTT. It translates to CASSLEIGQPQHF.

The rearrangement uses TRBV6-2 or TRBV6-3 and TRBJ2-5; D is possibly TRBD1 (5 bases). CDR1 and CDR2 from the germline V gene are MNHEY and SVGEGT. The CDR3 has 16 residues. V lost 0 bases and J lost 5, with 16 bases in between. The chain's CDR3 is CASSYSGHSSWETQYF. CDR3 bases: TGTGCCAGCAGTTACTCCGGACACTCCTCTTGGGAGACCCAGTACTTC.

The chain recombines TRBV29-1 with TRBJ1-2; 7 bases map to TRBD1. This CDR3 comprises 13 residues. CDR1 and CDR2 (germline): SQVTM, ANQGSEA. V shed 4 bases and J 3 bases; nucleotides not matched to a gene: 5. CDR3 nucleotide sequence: TGCAGCGTTGCCGGGACAGCGGACTATGGCTACACCTTC. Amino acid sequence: CSVAGTADYGYTF.

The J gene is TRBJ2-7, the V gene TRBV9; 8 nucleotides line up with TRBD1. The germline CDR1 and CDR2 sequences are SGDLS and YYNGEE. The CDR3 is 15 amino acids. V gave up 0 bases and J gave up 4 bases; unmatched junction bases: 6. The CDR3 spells CASSVGSGGKYEQYF. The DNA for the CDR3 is TGTGCCAGCAGCGTAGGGTCAGGGGGCAAGTACGAGCAGTACTTC.

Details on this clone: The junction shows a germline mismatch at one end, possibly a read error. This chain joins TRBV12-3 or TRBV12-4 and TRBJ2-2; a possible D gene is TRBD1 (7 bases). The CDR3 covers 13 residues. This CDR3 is CASRLGGGGQLFF. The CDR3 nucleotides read TGTGCCAGCAGACTAGGAGGGGGCGGGCAGCTGTTTTTT.

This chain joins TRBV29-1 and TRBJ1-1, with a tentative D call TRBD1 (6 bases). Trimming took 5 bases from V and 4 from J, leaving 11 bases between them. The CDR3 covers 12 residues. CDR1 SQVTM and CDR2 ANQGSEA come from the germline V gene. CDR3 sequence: CSVIKGGTEAFF. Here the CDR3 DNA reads TGCAGCGTTATAAAAGGGGGCACTGAAGCTTTCTTT.